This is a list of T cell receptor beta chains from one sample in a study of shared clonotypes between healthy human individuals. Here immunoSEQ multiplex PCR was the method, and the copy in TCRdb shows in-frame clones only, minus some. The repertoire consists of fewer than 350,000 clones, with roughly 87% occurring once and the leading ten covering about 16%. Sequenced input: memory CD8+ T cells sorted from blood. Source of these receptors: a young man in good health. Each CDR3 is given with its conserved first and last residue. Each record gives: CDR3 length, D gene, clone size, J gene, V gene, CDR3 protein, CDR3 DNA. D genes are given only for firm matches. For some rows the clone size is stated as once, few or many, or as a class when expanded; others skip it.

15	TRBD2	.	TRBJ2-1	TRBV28	CASSLLRLADNEQFF	TGTGCCAGCAGTTTACTTAGGCTAGCGGACAATGAGCAGTTCTTC
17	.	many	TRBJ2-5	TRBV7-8	CASSLGGVNIVGETQYF	TGTGCCAGCAGCTTAGGGGGGGTAAACATAGTAGGAGAGACCCAGTACTTC
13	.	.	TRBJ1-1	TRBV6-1	CASSPYTNTEAFF	TGTGCCAGCAGCCCCTACACGAACACTGAAGCTTTCTTT
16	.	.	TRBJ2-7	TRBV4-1	CASSQENSELAYEQYF	TGCGCCAGCAGCCAAGAAAACTCGGAGCTAGCCTACGAGCAGTACTTC
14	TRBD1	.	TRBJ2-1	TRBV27	CASSRQGAYNEQFF	TGTGCCAGCAGTCGACAGGGGGCTTACAATGAGCAGTTCTTC
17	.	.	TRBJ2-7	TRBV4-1	CASSLLTGPESYYEQYF	TGCGCCAGCAGCCTCCTAACCGGGCCCGAAAGTTACTACGAGCAGTACTTC
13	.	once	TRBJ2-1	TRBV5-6	CASSWGLGGEQFF	TGTGCCAGCAGCTGGGGCCTAGGCGGCGAGCAGTTCTTC
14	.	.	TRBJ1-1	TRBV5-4	CASSLNPTNTEAFF	TGTGCCAGCAGCTTGAATCCTACGAACACTGAAGCTTTCTTT
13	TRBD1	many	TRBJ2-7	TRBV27	CASSLTGGNEQYF	TGTGCCAGCAGTTTAACAGGGGGCAACGAGCAGTACTTC
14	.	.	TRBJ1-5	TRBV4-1	CASSQWDRGQPQHF	TGCGCCAGCAGCCAGTGGGACCGAGGTCAGCCCCAGCATTTT
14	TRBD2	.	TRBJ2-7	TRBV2	CASSWLAGVYEQYF	TGTGCCAGCAGTTGGCTAGCGGGAGTCTACGAGCAGTACTTC
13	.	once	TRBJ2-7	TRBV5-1	CASSLDGTYEQYF	TGCGCCAGCAGCTTGGATGGAACCTACGAGCAGTACTTC
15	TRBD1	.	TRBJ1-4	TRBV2	CATWGGTGSYEKLFF	TGTGCCACCTGGGGGGGGACAGGATCTTATGAAAAACTGTTTTTT